This TCR beta chain was documented in a study of T cells of healthy individuals (dated by TCRdb to between 2018 and 2020). Library preparation used 5' RACE. The instrument given in TCRdb is Illumina MiSeq. TCRdb reran the public reads through fastp at Q25 and MiXCR, keeping productive beta chains. For every CDR3 protein sequence, its rows merge into one entry that carries the most common genes and DNA. The sample has approximately 100,000 distinct CDR3 sequences on record, roughly 18% of them singletons. In total, the top ten clones hold over 5% of the sample. CDR1 and CDR2, looked up from the germline V gene, are MDHEN and SYDVKM. Germline trimming: 3 bases from V, 0 bases from J; junction bases outside gene matches: 11. Measured from the cysteine to the phenylalanine, the CDR3 is 17 residues long. Just CDR3 DNA is preserved here, 51 bases in frame from base 1. This clonotype was counted a few times. Its antigen is unknown. No base qualities exist here, and no much larger clone lies one base off it.

The source is a human donor in good health. This sequence uses TRBV28 and TRBJ2-7; the junction holds 7 bases that match TRBD1. The DNA sequence is TGTGCCAGCAGTTTGTCCTTGGGACAGAGGCGCTCCTACGAGCAGTACTTC. Translated, this is CASSLSLGQRRSYEQYF.